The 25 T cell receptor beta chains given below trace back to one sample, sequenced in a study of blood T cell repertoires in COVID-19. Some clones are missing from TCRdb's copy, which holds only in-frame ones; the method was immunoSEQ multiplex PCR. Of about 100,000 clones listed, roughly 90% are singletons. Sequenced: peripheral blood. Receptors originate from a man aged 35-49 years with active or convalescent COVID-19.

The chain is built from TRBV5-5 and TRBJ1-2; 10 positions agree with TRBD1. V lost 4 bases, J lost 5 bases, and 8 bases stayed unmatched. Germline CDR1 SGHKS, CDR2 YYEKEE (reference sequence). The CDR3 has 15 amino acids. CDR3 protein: CASSPLTGGAYGYTF. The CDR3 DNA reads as TGTGCCAGCAGCCCTTTGACAGGGGGCGCGTATGGCTACACCTTC.

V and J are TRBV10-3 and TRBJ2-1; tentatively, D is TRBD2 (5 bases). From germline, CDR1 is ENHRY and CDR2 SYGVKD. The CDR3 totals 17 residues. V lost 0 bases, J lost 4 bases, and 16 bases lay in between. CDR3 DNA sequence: TGTGCCATCAGTGAGTCGACTACACCAGTAGGTTACAATGAGCAGTTCTTC. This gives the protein CAISESTTPVGYNEQFF.

The CDR3 reads CASSPWGTSSYTQYF. DNA for the CDR3: TGTGCCAGCTCGCCTTGGGGGACTAGTTCATATACGCAGTATTTT. The genes are TRBV6-5 and TRBJ2-3; 8 nucleotides agree with TRBD2. Germline CDR1 is MNHEY and CDR2 is SVGAGI. The V and J ends lost 8 bases and 7 bases, in that order; junction bases with no gene match: 14. This CDR3 region has 15 residues.

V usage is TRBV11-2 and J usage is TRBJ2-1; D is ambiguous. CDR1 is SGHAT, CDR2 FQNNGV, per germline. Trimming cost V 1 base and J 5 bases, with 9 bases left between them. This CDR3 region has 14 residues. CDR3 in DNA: TGTGCCAGCAGCTTAGGGCTAGAAAACAATGAGCAGTTCTTC. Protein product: CASSLGLENNEQFF.

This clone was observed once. The CDR3: CASSLGAGQNEQYF. The CDR3 DNA reads as TGCGCCAGCAGCTTGGGGGCAGGCCAGAACGAGCAGTACTTC. This chain links TRBV5-1 with TRBJ2-7, with D hard to call. The CDR3 spans 14 residues. CDR1 SGHRS and CDR2 YFSETQ come from the germline V gene. Trimming cost V 0 bases and J 5 bases, with 12 bases left between them. Full variable domain (missing parts from reference TRBV5-1 and TRBJ2-7): KAGVTQTPRYLIKTRGQQVTLSCSPISGHRSVSWYQQTPGQGLQFLFEYFSETQRNKGNFPGRFSGRQFSNSRSEMNVSTLELGDSALYLCASSLGAGQNEQYFGPGTRLTVT.

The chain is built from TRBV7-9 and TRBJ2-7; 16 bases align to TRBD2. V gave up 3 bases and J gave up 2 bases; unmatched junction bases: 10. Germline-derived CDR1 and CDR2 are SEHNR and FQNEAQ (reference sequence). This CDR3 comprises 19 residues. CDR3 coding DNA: TGTGCCAGCAGCTTCCGACAGACCGGGACTAGCGGGAGGGCCTACGAGCAGTACTTC. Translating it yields CASSFRQTGTSGRAYEQYF. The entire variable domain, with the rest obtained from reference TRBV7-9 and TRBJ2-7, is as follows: DTGVSQNPRHKITKRGQNVTFRCDPISEHNRLYWYRQTLGQGPEFLTYFQNEAQLEKSRLLSDRFSAERPKGSFSTLEIQRTEQGDSAMYLCASSFRQTGTSGRAYEQYFGPGTRLTVT.

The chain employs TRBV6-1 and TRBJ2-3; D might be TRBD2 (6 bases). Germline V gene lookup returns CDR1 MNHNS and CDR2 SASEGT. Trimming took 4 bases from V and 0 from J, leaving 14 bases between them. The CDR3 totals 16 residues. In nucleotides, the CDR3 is TGTGCCAGCAGTGCCTGGGGGGAATCGAGCACAGATACGCAGTATTTT. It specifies CASSAWGESSTDTQYF.

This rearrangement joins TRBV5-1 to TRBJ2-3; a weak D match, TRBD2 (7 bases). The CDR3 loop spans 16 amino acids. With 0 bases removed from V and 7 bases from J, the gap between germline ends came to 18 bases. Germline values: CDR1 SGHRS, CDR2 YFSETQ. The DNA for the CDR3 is TGCGCCAGCAGCTTGGAGGGGGGGGCCGTAATGAATACGCAGTATTTT. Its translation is CASSLEGGAVMNTQYF.

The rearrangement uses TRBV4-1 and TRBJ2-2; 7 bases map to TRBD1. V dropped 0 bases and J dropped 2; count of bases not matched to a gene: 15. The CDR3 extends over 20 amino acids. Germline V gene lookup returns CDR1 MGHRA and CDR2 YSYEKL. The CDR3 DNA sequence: TGCGCCAGCAGCCAAGATTTTTGGGACAGTGAACAGATCAACACCGGGGAGCTGTTTTTT. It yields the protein CASSQDFWDSEQINTGELFF.

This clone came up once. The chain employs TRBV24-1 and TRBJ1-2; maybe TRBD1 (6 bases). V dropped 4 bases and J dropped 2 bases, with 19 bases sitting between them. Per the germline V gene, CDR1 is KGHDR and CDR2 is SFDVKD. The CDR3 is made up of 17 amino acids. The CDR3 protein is CATSDTIQGSSNYGYTF. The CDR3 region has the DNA TGTGCCACCAGTGACACGATACAGGGATCCTCCAACTATGGCTACACCTTC.

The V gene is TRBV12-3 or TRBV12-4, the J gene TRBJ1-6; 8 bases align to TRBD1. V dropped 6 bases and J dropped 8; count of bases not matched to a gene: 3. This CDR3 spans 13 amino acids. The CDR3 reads CASSPGGYSPLHF. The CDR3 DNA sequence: TGTGCCAGCAGCCCAGGGGGCTATTCACCCCTCCACTTT.

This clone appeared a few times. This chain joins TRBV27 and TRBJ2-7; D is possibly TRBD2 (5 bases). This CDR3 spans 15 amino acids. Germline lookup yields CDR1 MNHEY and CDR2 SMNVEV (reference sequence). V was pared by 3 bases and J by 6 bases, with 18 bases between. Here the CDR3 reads CASSFVPRGSGEQYF. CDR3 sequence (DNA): TGTGCCAGCAGTTTTGTCCCCCGGGGATCGGGCGAGCAGTACTTC.

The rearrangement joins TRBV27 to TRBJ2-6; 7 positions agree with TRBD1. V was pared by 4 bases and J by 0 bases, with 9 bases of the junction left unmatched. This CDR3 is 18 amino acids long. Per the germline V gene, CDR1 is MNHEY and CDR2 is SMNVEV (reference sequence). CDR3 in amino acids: CASSSAGTVPSGANVLTF. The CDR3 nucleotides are TGTGCCAGCAGTTCCGCCGGGACAGTTCCCTCTGGGGCCAACGTCCTGACTTTC. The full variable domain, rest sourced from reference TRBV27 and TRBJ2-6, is EAQVTQNPRYLITVTGKKLTVTCSQNMNHEYMSWYRQDPGLGLRQIYYSMNVEVTDKGDVPEGYKVSRKEKRNFPLILESPSPNQTSLYFCASSSAGTVPSGANVLTFGAGSRLTVL.

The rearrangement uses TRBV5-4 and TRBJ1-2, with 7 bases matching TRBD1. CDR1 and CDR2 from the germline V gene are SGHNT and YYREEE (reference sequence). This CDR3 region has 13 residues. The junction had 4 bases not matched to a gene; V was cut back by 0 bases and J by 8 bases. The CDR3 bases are TGTGCCAGCAGCTTGGACAGGGGAGGAGGCTACACCTTC. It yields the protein CASSLDRGGGYTF.

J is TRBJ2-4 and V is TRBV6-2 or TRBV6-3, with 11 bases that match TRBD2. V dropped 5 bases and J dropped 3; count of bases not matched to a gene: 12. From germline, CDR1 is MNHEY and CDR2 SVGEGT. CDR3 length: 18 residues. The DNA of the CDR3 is TGTGCCAGCAGTCTTCAGACTAGCGGGACCTCCCGCAAAAACATTCAGTACTTC. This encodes CASSLQTSGTSRKNIQYF.

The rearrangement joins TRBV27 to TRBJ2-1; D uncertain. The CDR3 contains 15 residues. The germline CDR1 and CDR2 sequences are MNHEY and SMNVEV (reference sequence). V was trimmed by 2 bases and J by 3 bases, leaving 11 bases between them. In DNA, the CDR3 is TGTGCCAGCAGTTTAAACAGCTACATCTACAATGAGCAGTTCTTC. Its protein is CASSLNSYIYNEQFF.

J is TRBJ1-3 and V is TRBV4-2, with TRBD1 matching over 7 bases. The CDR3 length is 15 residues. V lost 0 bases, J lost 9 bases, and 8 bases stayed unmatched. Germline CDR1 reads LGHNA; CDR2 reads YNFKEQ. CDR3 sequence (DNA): TGTGCCAGCAGCCAAGATCGGGACAGCCGCGGCACCATATATTTT. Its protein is CASSQDRDSRGTIYF.

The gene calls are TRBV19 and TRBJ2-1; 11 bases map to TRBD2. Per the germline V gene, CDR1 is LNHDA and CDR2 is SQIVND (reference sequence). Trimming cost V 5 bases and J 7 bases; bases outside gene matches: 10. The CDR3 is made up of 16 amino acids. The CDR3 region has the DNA TGTGCCAGTAGTTTGGATAGCGGGAGGGCCTGGAATGAGCAGTTCTTC. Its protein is CASSLDSGRAWNEQFF.

The CDR3 protein is CASSRDSSYNEQFF. CDR3 sequence (DNA): TGTGCCAGCAGTCGGGACAGCTCCTACAATGAGCAGTTCTTC. The rearrangement joins TRBV28 to TRBJ2-1, with 7 bases identical to TRBD1. Unmatched junction bases numbered 1, after V lost 5 bases and J lost 0 bases. From germline, CDR1 is MDHEN and CDR2 SYDVKM. The CDR3 is 14 residues long.

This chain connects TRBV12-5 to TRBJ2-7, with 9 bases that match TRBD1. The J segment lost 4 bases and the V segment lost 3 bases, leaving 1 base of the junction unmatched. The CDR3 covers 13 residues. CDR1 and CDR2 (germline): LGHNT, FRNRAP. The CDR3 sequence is CASGFGTGYEQYF. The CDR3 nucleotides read TGTGCTAGTGGTTTCGGGACAGGGTACGAGCAGTACTTC.

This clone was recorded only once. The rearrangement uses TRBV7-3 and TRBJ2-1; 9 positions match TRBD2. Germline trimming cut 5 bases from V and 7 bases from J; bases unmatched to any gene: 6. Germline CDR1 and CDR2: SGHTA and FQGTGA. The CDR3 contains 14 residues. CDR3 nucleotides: TGTGCCAGCAGCCTAGCGGGAAGTGTTAATGAGCAGTTCTTC. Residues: CASSLAGSVNEQFF.

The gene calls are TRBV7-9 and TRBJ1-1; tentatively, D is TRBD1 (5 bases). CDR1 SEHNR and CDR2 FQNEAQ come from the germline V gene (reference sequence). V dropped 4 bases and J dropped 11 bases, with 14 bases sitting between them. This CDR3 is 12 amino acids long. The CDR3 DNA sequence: TGTGCCAGCAGCTCGCTGGGGGGAGGCGCTTTCTTT. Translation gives CASSSLGGGAFF.

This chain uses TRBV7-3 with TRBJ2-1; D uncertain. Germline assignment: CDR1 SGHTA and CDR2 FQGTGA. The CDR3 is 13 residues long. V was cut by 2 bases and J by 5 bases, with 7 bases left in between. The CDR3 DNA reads TGTGCCAGCAGCTTATTTAGTAACAATGAGCAGTTCTTC. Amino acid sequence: CASSLFSNNEQFF.

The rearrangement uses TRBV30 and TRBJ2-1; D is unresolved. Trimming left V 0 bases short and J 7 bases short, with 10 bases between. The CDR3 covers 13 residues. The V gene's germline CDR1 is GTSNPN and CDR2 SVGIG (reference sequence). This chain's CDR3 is CAWSVALANEQFF. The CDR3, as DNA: TGTGCCTGGAGTGTCGCCTTGGCTAATGAGCAGTTCTTC.

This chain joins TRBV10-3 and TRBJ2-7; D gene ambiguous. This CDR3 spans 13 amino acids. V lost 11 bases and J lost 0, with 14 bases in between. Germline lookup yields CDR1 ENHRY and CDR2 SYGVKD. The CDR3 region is CASQGASSYEQYF. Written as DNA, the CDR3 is TGTGCCTCTCAAGGAGCGAGCTCCTACGAGCAGTACTTC.